This is a list of T cell receptor beta chains from one sample in a study of tumor-infiltrating lymphocytes in primary liver carcinoma. In TCRdb, the multiplex PCR reads were re-called with MiXCR into one record per CDR3 protein. The table lists around 100,000 distinct CDR3 sequences, 65% to 75% of them singletons. Sequenced: liver tumor tissue from sampling region 2. The origin of the receptors is an older woman with primary liver carcinoma and hepatitis B virus infection. CDR3s include the opening cysteine and the closing phenylalanine or tryptophan. The D gene is left open where the match is weak. Only some rows state a clone size, as once, few, many or a class for expanded clones.

j_gene: TRBJ2-1
len: 14
d_gene: .
abundance: .
v_gene: TRBV11-2
CDR3aa: CASSPVSRFREHFF
CDR3nt: TGTGCCAGCAGTCCGGTCTCGAGGTTTAGGGAGCATTTCTTC

j_gene: TRBJ1-5
len: 13
d_gene: .
abundance: many
v_gene: TRBV12-3/TRBV12-4
CDR3aa: CASTPLSNQPQHF
CDR3nt: TGTGCCAGCACCCCCCTCAGCAATCAGCCCCAGCATTTT

j_gene: TRBJ2-3
len: 15
d_gene: .
abundance: .
v_gene: TRBV6-2/TRBV6-3
CDR3aa: CASKGSATRTDTRYF
CDR3nt: TGTGCCAGCAAGGGGAGCGCCACCCGCACAGATACGCGGTATTTT

j_gene: TRBJ2-2
len: 17
d_gene: TRBD2
abundance: .
v_gene: TRBV7-2
CDR3aa: CASSLESGRANTGELFF
CDR3nt: TGTGCCAGCAGCTTAGAGAGCGGGAGGGCGAACACCGGGGAGCTGTTTTTT

j_gene: TRBJ2-6
len: 18
d_gene: TRBD1
abundance: .
v_gene: TRBV4-1
CDR3aa: CASSYTGTGTSGVNVLTF
CDR3nt: TGCGCCAGCAGCTACACCGGGACAGGGACCTCTGGGGTCAACGTCCTGACTTTC

j_gene: TRBJ2-2
len: 22
d_gene: .
abundance: .
v_gene: TRBV11-2
CDR3aa: CASSLDRGDTQYFGPGTGELFF
CDR3nt: .

j_gene: TRBJ1-3
len: 12
d_gene: .
abundance: many
v_gene: TRBV5-4
CDR3aa: CASSLPGNTIYF
CDR3nt: TGTGCCAGCAGCCTTCCGGGAAACACCATATATTTT

j_gene: TRBJ2-5
len: 13
d_gene: .
abundance: .
v_gene: TRBV18
CDR3aa: CASSTDIGETQYF
CDR3nt: TGTGCCAGCTCAACGGACATCGGTGAGACCCAGTACTTC

j_gene: TRBJ2-3
len: 16
d_gene: .
abundance: .
v_gene: TRBV15
CDR3aa: CATGGRLGRSTDTQYF
CDR3nt: TGTGCCACCGGCGGCCGACTAGGGCGGAGCACAGATACGCAGTATTTT

j_gene: TRBJ1-1
len: 13
d_gene: .
abundance: .
v_gene: TRBV7-9
CDR3aa: CASNSSVTSAAFF
CDR3nt: TGTGCCAGCAACTCATCGGTCACCTCGGCAGCTTTCTTT

j_gene: TRBJ2-7
len: 16
d_gene: .
abundance: .
v_gene: TRBV11-3
CDR3aa: CASSLEEGPWPYEQYF
CDR3nt: TGTGCCAGCAGCTTAGAAGAAGGGCCCTGGCCCTACGAGCAGTACTTC

j_gene: TRBJ2-5
len: 14
d_gene: .
abundance: .
v_gene: TRBV11-3
CDR3aa: CASSRDRWRETRYF
CDR3nt: TGTGCCAGCAGCCGAGACAGGTGGCGAGAGACCCGGTACTTC

j_gene: TRBJ2-4
len: 14
d_gene: .
abundance: once
v_gene: TRBV6-5
CDR3aa: CASSYGRIGNIQYF
CDR3nt: TGTGCCAGCAGCTACGGCAGGATCGGAAACATTCAGTACTTC

j_gene: TRBJ2-3
len: 15
d_gene: .
abundance: .
v_gene: TRBV11-2
CDR3aa: CASCPHGSDTDTQYF
CDR3nt: TGTGCCAGCTGCCCACATGGGTCAGACACTGATACGCAGTATTTT

j_gene: TRBJ1-5
len: 14
d_gene: TRBD1
abundance: .
v_gene: TRBV24-1
CDR3aa: CATGGGQDSQPQHF
CDR3nt: TGTGCCACCGGTGGAGGACAGGACAGTCAGCCCCAGCATTTT

j_gene: TRBJ2-3
len: 14
d_gene: .
abundance: .
v_gene: TRBV29-1
CDR3aa: CSATRDGGRDTQYF
CDR3nt: TGCAGCGCGACCCGGGACGGTGGGCGAGATACGCAGTATTTT

j_gene: TRBJ2-7
len: 15
d_gene: TRBD1
abundance: few
v_gene: TRBV18
CDR3aa: CASHRTGKGSYEQYF
CDR3nt: TGTGCCAGCCACCGGACAGGGAAAGGGTCCTACGAGCAGTACTTC

j_gene: TRBJ2-4
len: 15
d_gene: .
abundance: .
v_gene: TRBV5-4
CDR3aa: CASGPPASDKNIQYF
CDR3nt: TGTGCCAGCGGCCCCCCGGCAAGCGACAAAAACATTCAATACTTC

j_gene: TRBJ2-2
len: 16
d_gene: TRBD2
abundance: .
v_gene: TRBV11-2
CDR3aa: CAISRRLAEKTGELFF
CDR3nt: TGTGCCATCAGTCGCCGACTAGCGGAAAAAACCGGGGAGCTGTTTTTT

j_gene: TRBJ2-7
len: 14
d_gene: TRBD1
abundance: many
v_gene: TRBV5-8
CDR3aa: CASSLTGGEDEQYF
CDR3nt: TGTGCCAGCAGCTTGACAGGGGGCGAGGACGAGCAGTACTTC

j_gene: TRBJ2-7
len: 14
d_gene: .
abundance: medium-sized
v_gene: TRBV11-3
CDR3aa: CASSGGRSSREQYF
CDR3nt: TGTGCCAGCAGCGGGGGAAGGTCTAGTCGCGAGCAGTACTTC

j_gene: TRBJ2-7
len: 20
d_gene: .
abundance: .
v_gene: TRBV11-2
CDR3aa: CDSSIYLCSATTGYSYEQYF
CDR3nt: .

j_gene: TRBJ2-7
len: 19
d_gene: TRBD2
abundance: .
v_gene: TRBV5-1
CDR3aa: CASSLDRAVSGRQSYEQYF
CDR3nt: TGCGCCAGCAGCTTGGACAGGGCGGTTAGCGGGAGGCAATCCTACGAGCAGTACTTC

j_gene: TRBJ2-7
len: 14
d_gene: TRBD2
abundance: few
v_gene: TRBV24-1
CDR3aa: CATSGGLAPYEQYF
CDR3nt: TGTGCCACCAGTGGAGGACTAGCACCCTACGAGCAGTACTTC

j_gene: TRBJ2-3
len: 16
d_gene: TRBD2
abundance: .
v_gene: TRBV11-2
CDR3aa: CASSFPLAGGTDTQYF
CDR3nt: TGTGCCAGCAGCTTTCCACTAGCGGGAGGCACAGATACGCAGTATTTT

j_gene: TRBJ2-7
len: 13
d_gene: .
abundance: .
v_gene: TRBV28
CDR3aa: CARSLTGVGEQYF
CDR3nt: TGTGCCAGGAGCTTGACAGGCGTGGGGGAGCAGTACTTC

j_gene: TRBJ2-7
len: 16
d_gene: TRBD2
abundance: .
v_gene: TRBV28
CDR3aa: CASSEPSGRVSYEQYF
CDR3nt: TGTGCCAGCAGTGAACCTAGCGGGAGGGTGTCCTACGAGCAGTACTTC

j_gene: TRBJ2-2
len: 15
d_gene: TRBD1
abundance: .
v_gene: TRBV11-2
CDR3aa: CASGPSTGGAGELFF
CDR3nt: TGTGCCAGCGGTCCCTCGACAGGGGGGGCCGGGGAGCTGTTTTTT

j_gene: TRBJ2-2
len: 18
d_gene: TRBD2
abundance: .
v_gene: TRBV10-3
CDR3aa: CAISEFGLEKTDTGELFF
CDR3nt: TGTGCCATCAGTGAGTTCGGACTAGAGAAGACGGACACAGGGGAGCTGTTTTTT

j_gene: TRBJ2-7
len: 11
d_gene: .
abundance: .
v_gene: TRBV11-3
CDR3aa: CASSCSYELYF
CDR3nt: TGTGCCAGCAGCTGTTCCTACGAGCTGTATTTC

j_gene: TRBJ1-5
len: 19
d_gene: TRBD1
abundance: .
v_gene: TRBV30
CDR3aa: CAWSVRVTGEGYSNQPQHF
CDR3nt: TGTGCCTGGAGTGTACGGGTGACAGGGGAGGGCTATAGCAATCAGCCCCAGCATTTT

j_gene: TRBJ1-1
len: 15
d_gene: .
abundance: .
v_gene: TRBV5-4
CDR3aa: CAGSLHQRRNTEAFF
CDR3nt: TGTGCCGGCAGCTTGCATCAGAGGAGGAACACTGAAGCTTTCTTT

j_gene: TRBJ1-1
len: 16
d_gene: .
abundance: few
v_gene: TRBV28
CDR3aa: CASSLNLRGARTEAFF
CDR3nt: TGTGCCAGCAGTTTAAACCTCCGGGGGGCGCGCACTGAAGCTTTCTTT

j_gene: TRBJ2-7
len: 17
d_gene: TRBD2
abundance: .
v_gene: TRBV10-1
CDR3aa: CASSGTRTIGRLREQYF
CDR3nt: TGCGCCAGCAGTGGAACCCGGACTATCGGGAGGCTGAGGGAGCAGTACTTC

j_gene: TRBJ2-1
len: 13
d_gene: .
abundance: .
v_gene: TRBV6-2/TRBV6-3
CDR3aa: CAGNPTEVNEKFF
CDR3nt: TGTGCCGGCAACCCAACCGAAGTCAATGAGAAGTTCTTC

j_gene: TRBJ2-1
len: 14
d_gene: .
abundance: .
v_gene: TRBV7-8
CDR3aa: CGSSPLGYYNEQLF
CDR3nt: TGTGGCAGCAGCCCCCTTGGTTACTACAATGAGCAGCTCTTC

j_gene: TRBJ1-2
len: 12
d_gene: .
abundance: .
v_gene: TRBV6-6
CDR3aa: CASIPYEEGYTF
CDR3nt: TGTGCCAGCATCCCGTACGAGGAAGGCTACACATTC

j_gene: TRBJ2-5
len: 15
d_gene: .
abundance: .
v_gene: TRBV29-1
CDR3aa: CSVEIAGAAPDAQYF
CDR3nt: TGCAGCGTTGAAATAGCTGGAGCCGCTCCGGATGCCCAGTACTTC

j_gene: TRBJ2-4
len: 15
d_gene: .
abundance: .
v_gene: TRBV12-3/TRBV12-4
CDR3aa: CASSHSGQRAGIPYF
CDR3nt: TGTGCTAGCAGTCATTCGGGCCAGCGGGCGGGCATTCCGTACTTC

j_gene: TRBJ2-3
len: 15
d_gene: .
abundance: .
v_gene: TRBV6-5
CDR3aa: CVSSYSPTLRYEQYF
CDR3nt: TGTGTCAGCAGTTACTCACCCACCCTTCGATACGAGCAGTATTTT

j_gene: TRBJ2-7
len: 18
d_gene: .
abundance: many
v_gene: TRBV10-2
CDR3aa: CASSGGAARSKNSYEQYF
CDR3nt: TGCGCCAGCAGTGGGGGGGCCGCTCGCTCTAAGAACTCCTACGAGCAGTACTTC